The entry that follows covers one T cell receptor (beta chain) sequence. What it binds is unknown. These data originate in a study of T-cell reconstitution after alpha-beta-depleted transplantation in children. V was cut by 5 bases and J by 1 base, with 18 bases left in between. This CDR3 spans 15 amino acids. The germline V gene has CDR1 DFQATT and CDR2 SNEGSKA (reference sequence). Construction of the TCRbeta library involved unique molecular identifiers. Each CDR3 protein gets one entry after TCRdb re-called the PCR reads with MiXCR. Altogether around 600,000 distinct CDR3 sequences are present, 23% being singletons, with the ten largest covering roughly 14%. General study points: At one year after transplant, newly produced T cells mostly accounted for T-cell counts and diversity.

The rearrangement uses TRBV20-1 and TRBJ2-7; the D gene is possibly TRBD2 (5 bases). The starting material was PBMCs, mostly from graft donor cells, obtained 360 days after TCRalphabeta/CD19-depleted stem cell transplant. This sequence was found in a boy under two years old who had a stem cell transplant for acute myeloid leukemia, so the T cells may come from the graft donor. CDR3 in DNA: TGCAGTGCTCCGAACGTGGGTCGGGGTTCCTACGAGCAGTACTTC. Translated, it gives CSAPNVGRGSYEQYF.